The rows below give T cell receptor beta chains drawn from one sample of a study of T-cell memory formation after mild COVID-19. A single record per CDR3 protein comes from TCRdb applying MiXCR to the 5' RACE reads. The sample shows approximately 260,000 distinct CDR3 sequences, 16% of them seen only once. Sequencing was performed on PBMCs or a T cell subset sorted from them (not recorded which). The receptor source for this set is a man in his late teens or twenties who had mild COVID-19 (a few samples of this study predate the infection). Cell type and time point are not known. The CDR3 runs from the conserved cysteine through the conserved F or W. Fields, in order: clone size, J gene, V gene, D gene, CDR3 protein, CDR3 DNA. A D gene is named only where the DNA matches it firmly. Clone size appears in some rows only: once, few, many, or a class for an expanded clone.

clone_size: few
j_call: TRBJ2-3
v_call: TRBV19
d_call: .
cdr3_aa: CASSIQDTDTQYF
cdr3_nt: TGTGCCAGTAGTATACAAGACACAGATACGCAGTATTTT

clone_size: .
j_call: TRBJ2-3
v_call: TRBV27
d_call: TRBD2
cdr3_aa: CASRRGLASDTQYF
cdr3_nt: TGTGCCAGCAGGAGGGGACTAGCATCGGATACGCAGTATTTT

clone_size: .
j_call: TRBJ2-5
v_call: TRBV7-2
d_call: .
cdr3_aa: CASSLRARGRPTEETQYF
cdr3_nt: TGTGCCAGCAGCTTAAGGGCTAGGGGACGGCCGACGGAAGAGACCCAGTACTTC

clone_size: few
j_call: TRBJ2-6
v_call: TRBV28
d_call: .
cdr3_aa: CASSFPHRTANPSGANVLTF
cdr3_nt: TGTGCCAGCAGTTTTCCGCATAGGACAGCTAACCCCTCTGGGGCCAACGTCCTGACTTTC

clone_size: .
j_call: TRBJ2-7
v_call: TRBV4-1
d_call: .
cdr3_aa: CASSLRGFEGYEQYF
cdr3_nt: TGCGCCAGCAGCCTGAGGGGGTTCGAGGGGTACGAGCAGTACTTC

clone_size: .
j_call: TRBJ1-6
v_call: TRBV7-2
d_call: TRBD1
cdr3_aa: CASRLIGTGSNSPLHF
cdr3_nt: TGTGCCAGCAGATTAATCGGGACAGGGAGTAATTCACCCCTCCACTTT

clone_size: few
j_call: TRBJ1-1
v_call: TRBV11-2
d_call: .
cdr3_aa: CASSHRVENTEAFF
cdr3_nt: TGTGCCAGCAGCCACAGGGTGGAAAACACTGAAGCTTTCTTT

clone_size: .
j_call: TRBJ1-5
v_call: TRBV20-1
d_call: TRBD1
cdr3_aa: CSARTLPQGANQPQHF
cdr3_nt: TGCAGTGCTAGGACCCTCCCCCAGGGGGCAAATCAGCCCCAGCATTTT

clone_size: .
j_call: TRBJ2-5
v_call: TRBV7-2
d_call: .
cdr3_aa: CASNGRARETQYF
cdr3_nt: TGTGCCAGCAACGGAAGGGCTAGAGAGACCCAGTACTTC

clone_size: few
j_call: TRBJ2-4
v_call: TRBV27
d_call: .
cdr3_aa: CSSGGRGNIQYF
cdr3_nt: TGTTCATCTGGGGGGCGCGGAAACATTCAGTACTTC

clone_size: .
j_call: TRBJ1-1
v_call: TRBV2
d_call: .
cdr3_aa: CASSVGANTEAFF
cdr3_nt: TGTGCCAGCAGTGTGGGGGCGAACACTGAAGCTTTCTTT

clone_size: few
j_call: TRBJ2-3
v_call: TRBV7-9
d_call: .
cdr3_aa: CASSSRNAGTDTQYF
cdr3_nt: TGTGCCAGCAGCTCACGGAATGCGGGGACAGATACGCAGTATTTT

clone_size: few
j_call: TRBJ1-1
v_call: TRBV4-3
d_call: .
cdr3_aa: CASSLARGATEAFF
cdr3_nt: TGCGCCAGCAGCCTTGCAAGGGGAGCCACTGAAGCTTTCTTT

clone_size: few
j_call: TRBJ2-7
v_call: TRBV25-1
d_call: TRBD1
cdr3_aa: CASSEPTGGREQYF
cdr3_nt: TGTGCCAGCAGTGAACCTACAGGGGGCCGGGAGCAGTACTTC

clone_size: .
j_call: TRBJ2-3
v_call: TRBV4-2
d_call: .
cdr3_aa: CASSQGNTDTQYF
cdr3_nt: TGTGCCAGCAGCCAAGGGAATACAGATACGCAGTATTTT

clone_size: .
j_call: TRBJ1-1
v_call: TRBV15
d_call: .
cdr3_aa: CATSRDREVTEAFF
cdr3_nt: TGTGCCACCAGCAGAGATAGGGAGGTCACTGAAGCTTTCTTT